This T cell receptor beta chain was captured by sequencing in a study of T cell changes during pregnancy in multiple sclerosis. Produced via immunoSEQ multiplex PCR; TCRdb's table is partial and in-frame only. The repertoire holds about 73,000 clones, with roughly 92% as singletons. The V and J ends lost 4 bases and 3 bases, in that order; junction bases with no gene match: 4. The germline gives CDR1 SGDLS, CDR2 YYNGEE. The CDR3 runs 15 residues. The specimen was peripheral blood, collected in the third trimester of pregnancy. The chain uses TRBV9 and TRBJ2-5; 12 nucleotides line up with TRBD2. The receptor was isolated from a female donor in good health, enrolled as a control in a pregnancy study. CDR3 nucleotides: TGTGCCAGCAGCCCCTGGACTAGCGGGAAAGAGACCCAGTACTTC. Translation: CASSPWTSGKETQYF.